Presented here are 11 T cell receptor beta chains from one specimen sequenced in a study of sequential checkpoint blockade in melanoma. Noted treatment: randomized to nivolumab then ipilimumab (arm A) or the reverse (arm B). Only in-frame clones appear in the TCRdb table, and some are missing; sequencing was by immunoSEQ multiplex PCR. The table records under 20,000 clones, 73% of them present only once. This sample comprised CD8+ T cells sorted from blood (inferred from file names), obtained from a patient given nivolumab and ipilimumab in sequence. These TCRs come from a human donor with melanoma.

The rearrangement joins TRBV15 to TRBJ2-7, with 9 bases lining up with TRBD1. Near its end, the DNA agrees better with TRBJ2-1, so the J call may be wrong. Germline-derived CDR1 and CDR2 are LNHNV and YYDKDF (reference sequence). This CDR3 is built from 15 residues. The CDR3 bases are TGTGCCACCAGCAGACGGGACAGGGCAGGGAATGAGCAGTTCTTC. Encoded protein: CATSRRDRAGNEQFF.

The chain employs TRBV9 and TRBJ1-2; possible D gene TRBD1, 6 bases. Germline CDR1 and CDR2: SGDLS and YYNGEE. CDR3 length: 14 residues. V was clipped by 0 bases and J by 4 bases, with 10 bases between them. CDR3 sequence: CASSVDAGVYGYTF. The DNA of the CDR3 is TGTGCCAGCAGCGTAGACGCAGGGGTCTATGGCTACACCTTC. The full variable domain, completed using reference TRBV9 and TRBJ1-2, is DSGVTQTPKHLITATGQRVTLRCSPRSGDLSVYWYQQSLDQGLQFLIQYYNGEERAKGNILERFSAQQFPDLHSELNLSSLELGDSALYFCASSVDAGVYGYTFGSGTRLTVV.

This clone was seen a few times. The chain carries TRBV9 and TRBJ2-7; TRBD2 matches 8 bases. This CDR3 is 14 amino acids long. The germline gives CDR1 SGDLS, CDR2 YYNGEE. V dropped 0 bases and J dropped 7; count of bases not matched to a gene: 6. DNA for the CDR3: TGTGCCAGCAGCGTAGCCGGGGGGGCTGGAGAGCAGTACTTC. Amino acid sequence: CASSVAGGAGEQYF.

The V gene is TRBV5-1, the J gene TRBJ2-1, with a tentative D call TRBD1 (7 bases). The ends were cut back, 0 bases at V and 0 bases at J, with 13 bases in the middle. The CDR3 spans 17 residues. Germline CDR1 reads SGHRS; CDR2 reads YFSETQ. The CDR3: CASSLAGGQSSYNEQFF. The CDR3 nucleotides read TGCGCCAGCAGCTTGGCCGGGGGACAGAGCTCCTACAATGAGCAGTTCTTC.

The chain links TRBV28 to TRBJ2-7; possible D gene TRBD2, 5 bases. V was pared by 3 bases and J by 7 bases, with 13 bases between. There are 13 residues in the CDR3. Germline-derived CDR1 and CDR2 are MDHEN and SYDVKM. This CDR3 reads CASSFGLGLEQYF. The CDR3, as DNA: TGTGCCAGCAGTTTCGGTTTAGGACTGGAGCAGTACTTC.

This sequence joins TRBV29-1 and TRBJ2-1; no clear D. The V and J ends lost 5 bases and 5 bases respectively, with 10 bases between them. Germline CDR1 is SQVTM and CDR2 is ANQGSEA. This CDR3 region has 12 residues. The CDR3 here is CSVRVSDNEQFF. CDR3 nucleotide sequence: TGCAGCGTTCGAGTATCGGACAATGAGCAGTTCTTC.

The gene calls are TRBV5-1 and TRBJ2-1; D is ambiguous. The V gene's germline CDR1 is SGHRS and CDR2 YFSETQ. CDR3 length: 14 residues. Between the trimmed V and J ends, which lost 0 bases and 5 bases, there was a span of 9 bases. Here the CDR3 DNA reads TGCGCCAGCAGCTTGGTTAGACTCAACAATGAGCAGTTCTTC. This translates into CASSLVRLNNEQFF.

V gene TRBV4-2 combines with J gene TRBJ2-1, with a weak D call TRBD1 (5 bases). Germline V CDR1 and CDR2: LGHNA, YNFKEQ. V dropped 4 bases and J dropped 2 bases, with 6 bases sitting between them. This CDR3 contains 13 residues. CDR3 region: CASSLDTYNEQFF. Here the CDR3 DNA reads TGTGCCAGCAGCCTGGACACCTACAATGAGCAGTTCTTC.

The gene calls are TRBV7-6 and TRBJ2-7; maybe TRBD2 (6 bases). Trimming stripped 5 bases from V and 4 bases from J, with 21 bases between. Germline CDR1 SGHVS, CDR2 FNYEAQ. The CDR3 has 16 amino acids. CDR3 region: CASSAVVDGGTYEQYF. The CDR3 DNA follows: TGTGCCAGCAGCGCGGTGGTGGACGGAGGGACTTACGAGCAGTACTTC.

This clone is classed as medium-sized (0.01 to 0.1%). This rearrangement joins TRBV6-5 to TRBJ1-5, with TRBD1 as a possible D gene (6 bases). Germline V gene data show CDR1 as MNHEY and CDR2 as SVGAGI. V was clipped by 6 bases and J by 2 bases, with 11 bases between them. This CDR3 contains 14 residues. CDR3 sequence reads: CASRSTGRNQPQHF. The DNA for the CDR3 is TGTGCCAGCAGGTCGACAGGACGCAATCAGCCCCAGCATTTT.

This sequence joins TRBV28 and TRBJ1-2; 9 nucleotides agree with TRBD1. The CDR3 loop spans 15 amino acids. Unmatched junction bases numbered 5, after V lost 2 bases and J lost 4 bases. Germline V gives CDR1 MDHEN, CDR2 SYDVKM. The DNA of the CDR3 is TGTGCCAGCAGTTTACCCTTACAGGGGGCCTATGGCTACACCTTC. This encodes CASSLPLQGAYGYTF.